These T cell receptor beta chains were read from a single sample in a study of OX40 agonist ivuxolimab in advanced cancers. The method was immunoSEQ multiplex PCR; TCRdb's version includes in-frame clones alone and lacks a portion of them. The sample consists of 35,000 to 45,000 clones, 80% to 90% of them appearing once. Sequenced material: CD4+ or CD8+ T cells sorted from blood, taken in a trial of the OX40 agonist ivuxolimab. These TCRs come from an adult with an advanced solid tumor such as melanoma, head and neck, liver or kidney cancer. Each CDR3 is given with its conserved first and last residue. Fields, in order: V gene, CDR3 length, clone size, J gene, D gene, CDR3 DNA, CDR3 protein. The D gene is left open where the match is weak. Expanded clones are given a class, and other clones once, few, many or no size at all.

TRBV29-1	13	.	TRBJ2-7	.	TGCAGCGTTGACGAACAGGGTAACCACGAGCAGTACTTC	CSVDEQGNHEQYF
TRBV9	16	.	TRBJ1-5	TRBD1	TGTGCCAGCAGCGTAGCCCGGACAGGGGTGTATCAGCCCCAGCATTTT	CASSVARTGVYQPQHF
TRBV10-2	15	once	TRBJ2-3	.	TGCGCCGGCAGTGGAGATAGCGGAGGGGGAGATACGCAGTATTTT	CAGSGDSGGGDTQYF
TRBV6-6	15	.	TRBJ1-1	.	TGTGCCAGCAGTTACTTTCAGGGGCCCGACACTGAAGCTTTCTTT	CASSYFQGPDTEAFF
TRBV4-3	14	.	TRBJ1-6	.	TGCGCCAGCAGCCAGGAGGTCGGGGATTCACCCCTCCACTTT	CASSQEVGDSPLHF
TRBV19	19	once	TRBJ1-5	TRBD1	TGTGCCAGTAGTATGTTCGGACAGGGGGCAGTCGGAGGCAATCAGCCCCAGCATTTT	CASSMFGQGAVGGNQPQHF
TRBV6-4	13	.	TRBJ2-1	TRBD2	TGTGCCAGCAGTGACTCGGGGGAGGGAGAACAGTTCTTC	CASSDSGEGEQFF
TRBV10-2	17	.	TRBJ1-5	.	TGCGCCAGCAGTGATCTTACCCCAGGGGCTAGCAATCAGCCCCAGCATTTT	CASSDLTPGASNQPQHF
TRBV6-1	15	.	TRBJ2-7	TRBD1	TGTGCCAGCAGTGAAGCGGAACAGGGGGCATCAGTGCAGTACTTC	CASSEAEQGASVQYF
TRBV7-8	17	.	TRBJ2-1	TRBD2	TGTGCCAGCAGCTCCGGGACTAGCGGGACCCCCTACAATGAGCAGTTCTTC	CASSSGTSGTPYNEQFF
TRBV28	12	.	TRBJ2-1	TRBD2	TGTGCCAGCAGGACAGCGGGGGGGCGCCGGTTCTTC	CASRTAGGRRFF
TRBV11-2	16	.	TRBJ2-3	.	TGTGCCAGCAGCTTAGAAGTTAGCGGAAACACAGATACGCAGTATTTT	CASSLEVSGNTDTQYF
TRBV19	11	once	TRBJ2-5	.	TGTGCCAGTAGTATGGGTGGGACCCAGTACTTC	CASSMGGTQYF
TRBV6-1	16	.	TRBJ1-4	TRBD1	TGTGCCAGCAGTGAAGGGCGTAACAGGGGGATTGAAAAACTGTTTTTT	CASSEGRNRGIEKLFF
TRBV18	14	.	TRBJ1-2	TRBD1	TGTGCCAGCTCCCCGGACAGGCAGAACTATGGCTACACCTTC	CASSPDRQNYGYTF
TRBV5-1	14	.	TRBJ2-3	.	TGCGCCAGCCGTATTGGACCCGCCACAGATACGCAGTATTTT	CASRIGPATDTQYF
TRBV2	15	.	TRBJ1-2	TRBD1	TGTGCCAGCAGTGAAAGGGAAGGGGGCGTAGGTGGCTACACCTTC	CASSEREGGVGGYTF
TRBV6-6	15	.	TRBJ1-2	.	TGTGCCAGCAGCCCCCGGGGGGACGGTGTCTATGGCTACACCTTC	CASSPRGDGVYGYTF
TRBV28	16	.	TRBJ1-5	TRBD1	TGTGCCAGCAGTTCCCCCTTGGGACAGGGGAATCAGCCCCAGCATTTT	CASSSPLGQGNQPQHF
TRBV2	11	.	TRBJ2-1	.	TGTGCCAGCAGTGCTACCCCCCGACAGTTCTTC	CASSATPRQFF
TRBV30	15	.	TRBJ2-3	TRBD2	TGTGCCTGGAGTCTTAGCGGGGGAGGCACAGATACGCAGTATTTT	CAWSLSGGGTDTQYF
TRBV7-2	15	.	TRBJ2-3	.	TGTGCCAGCAGCGTCAGCTACACTAGCACAGATACGCAGTATTTT	CASSVSYTSTDTQYF
TRBV7-2	14	.	TRBJ1-5	.	TGTGCCAGCAGCTTAAGGGGGTACAATCAGCCCCAGCATTTT	CASSLRGYNQPQHF
TRBV28	16	.	TRBJ2-5	TRBD2	TGTGCCAGCAGTTTATTTACTAGCGGGAGGCCCCTGACCCAGTACTTC	CASSLFTSGRPLTQYF
TRBV15	16	.	TRBJ1-5	.	TGTGCCACCAGCAGAGATGGGGTGGGGGGCGAACAGCCCCAGCATTTT	CATSRDGVGGEQPQHF
TRBV11-2	14	.	TRBJ1-1	.	TGTGCCAGCAGCTTAAATCCAGGGCGCACTGAAGCTTTCTTT	CASSLNPGRTEAFF
TRBV19	13	.	TRBJ2-1	.	TGTGCCAGTAGTATTACAGGGAGGGTTGAGCAGTTCTTC	CASSITGRVEQFF
TRBV7-2	16	.	TRBJ1-5	TRBD1	TGTGCCAGCAGCTCTTCCGGGACAGGGTACAATCAGCCCCAGCATTTT	CASSSSGTGYNQPQHF
TRBV28	18	.	TRBJ2-3	TRBD2	TGTGCCAGCAGCCGTACTAGCGGGGGGCCTGTGGTGTCAGATACGCAGTATTTT	CASSRTSGGPVVSDTQYF
TRBV5-4	14	.	TRBJ1-3	.	TGTGCCAGCAGCTCGGGGATTATTGGAAACACCATATATTTT	CASSSGIIGNTIYF
TRBV13	14	.	TRBJ1-1	.	TGTGCCAGCTCCTTTGGGACACCTTGGACTGAAGCTTTCTTT	CASSFGTPWTEAFF